The T cell receptor beta chain described here comes from a study of blood T cell repertoires in COVID-19. About the research overall: PBMCs, B-cell-depleted T cells, or T cells provided the cDNA or gDNA that made up the material.

In the study's own analysis: Amplification with reference gene primers provided the estimates of nucleated cell counts. The repertoire was sequenced with immunoSEQ multiplex PCR; TCRdb's copy has only in-frame clones and lacks some. V, J and clone size are taken as reported in that table, and D and trimming were inferred from the DNA itself. The repertoire has 45,000 to 50,000 clones, 75% to 90% of them found once; the top ten carry around a third. Seattle-derived patients entered the study during active infection and were followed longitudinally. This TCR came from a woman aged 80 or older with COVID-19, enrolled during active disease. The material sequenced was peripheral blood.

The DNA for the CDR3 is TGTGCCAGCAGCTTCGGGGTGGGCACTGAAGCTTTCTTT. Residues: CASSFGVGTEAFF. The chain carries TRBV11-3 and TRBJ1-1; no clear D gene. The V end was cut by 3 bases, the J end by 4 bases, with 9 bases between. This CDR3 comprises 13 residues. The germline CDR1 and CDR2 sequences are SGHNT and YENEEA.